The rows below give T cell receptor beta chains drawn from one sample of a study of cytomegalovirus exposure and HLA in healthy donors. Sequenced by immunoSEQ multiplex PCR; TCRdb stores in-frame clones only, minus some. Counted here are about 180,000 clones, approximately 80% occurring once; the ten biggest clones make up about 1.5%. Sequencing was carried out using PBMCs. These TCRs come from a man between 18 and 29 years old in good health and CMV-seronegative. CDR3s include the opening cysteine and the closing phenylalanine or tryptophan. The D gene is left open where the match is weak. Clone size appears in some rows only: once, few, many, or a class for an expanded clone.

d_call | clone_size | j_call | v_call | cdr3_length | cdr3_aa | cdr3_nt
- | few | TRBJ2-7 | TRBV27 | 16 | CASSPFPAGTAYEQYF | TGTGCCAGCAGTCCCTTCCCTGCGGGGACAGCCTACGAGCAGTACTTC
TRBD1 | few | TRBJ2-6 | TRBV28 | 17 | CASSSGTGLAGANVLTF | TGTGCCAGCAGTTCCGGGACAGGGTTAGCTGGGGCCAACGTCCTGACTTTC
- | - | TRBJ1-2 | TRBV28 | 15 | CASSLPTGNNYGYTF | TGTGCCAGCAGCTTACCCACAGGGAATAACTATGGCTACACCTTC
- | - | TRBJ1-3 | TRBV28 | 15 | CASWAWGGSGNTIYF | TGTGCCAGCTGGGCATGGGGGGGCTCTGGAAACACCATATATTTT
TRBD1 | - | TRBJ1-6 | TRBV10-2 | 15 | CASSRTGGSNSPLHF | TGCGCCAGCAGTAGGACAGGGGGCTCTAATTCACCCCTCCACTTT
TRBD1 | - | TRBJ1-2 | TRBV28 | 16 | CASSLSPGQGPYGYTF | TGTGCCAGCAGTTTATCCCCAGGACAGGGTCCCTATGGCTACACCTTC
- | - | TRBJ1-1 | TRBV18 | 14 | CASSPGTSVTEAFF | TGTGCCAGCTCACCAGGGACATCTGTCACTGAAGCTTTCTTT
TRBD1 | - | TRBJ1-5 | TRBV6-1 | 15 | CASRAGGGSNQPQHF | TGTGCCAGCAGGGCAGGGGGAGGTAGCAATCAGCCCCAGCATTTT
TRBD1 | - | TRBJ1-2 | TRBV6-1 | 14 | CASRAGQAAYGYTF | TGTGCCAGCAGAGCAGGACAGGCCGCCTATGGCTACACCTTC
- | - | TRBJ2-5 | TRBV5-4 | 15 | CASSLARGIQETQYF | TGTGCCAGCAGCTTGGCCAGGGGCATCCAAGAGACCCAGTACTTC
- | - | TRBJ2-7 | TRBV5-1 | 16 | CASSPGGGLGGYEQYF | TGCGCCAGCAGCCCGGGGGGCGGACTAGGGGGCTACGAGCAGTACTTC
- | - | TRBJ1-4 | TRBV30 | 15 | CAWSVLGGSGEKLFF | TGTGCCTGGAGTGTACTGGGGGGGTCGGGTGAAAAACTGTTTTTT
- | - | TRBJ1-2 | TRBV28 | 15 | CASTTPVGGLYGYTF | TGTGCCAGCACTACCCCTGTCGGGGGGCTCTATGGCTACACCTTC
- | - | TRBJ1-1 | TRBV12-5 | 14 | CASGSSGGRGEAFF | TGTGCTAGTGGTTCGTCGGGTGGGAGGGGTGAAGCTTTCTTT
- | - | TRBJ1-5 | TRBV19 | 14 | CASSWAGYNQPQHF | TGTGCCAGTAGTTGGGCAGGGTACAATCAGCCCCAGCATTTT
- | - | TRBJ1-5 | TRBV6-1 | 15 | CASSVWEGGKQPQHF | TGTGCCAGCAGTGTATGGGAGGGAGGGAAACAGCCCCAGCATTTT
- | - | TRBJ1-1 | TRBV7-6 | 15 | CASSVTTGANTEAFF | TGTGCCAGCAGCGTTACGACAGGTGCGAACACTGAAGCTTTCTTT
TRBD1 | - | TRBJ1-1 | TRBV5-1 | 14 | CASSPADRFTEAFF | TGCGCCAGCAGCCCAGCGGACAGGTTCACTGAAGCTTTCTTT
TRBD1 | - | TRBJ1-2 | TRBV28 | 15 | CASSSSQGARYGYTF | TGTGCCAGCAGTTCCTCCCAGGGGGCTCGGTATGGCTACACCTTC
TRBD2 | - | TRBJ2-5 | TRBV5-8 | 18 | CASSSGVLASGLEETQYF | TGTGCCAGCAGCTCCGGGGTATTGGCTAGCGGTTTAGAAGAGACCCAGTACTTC
TRBD1 | once | TRBJ2-3 | TRBV5-1 | 15 | CASSLGGQGIDTQYF | TGCGCCAGCAGCTTAGGGGGACAGGGGATCGATACGCAGTATTTT
TRBD1 | - | TRBJ1-1 | TRBV5-4 | 14 | CASSPQGASTEAFF | TGTGCCAGCAGCCCACAGGGGGCGAGCACTGAAGCTTTCTTT
- | - | TRBJ2-7 | TRBV5-8 | 11 | CASSPLHEQYF | TGTGCCAGCAGCCCCCTCCACGAGCAGTACTTC
TRBD1 | - | TRBJ2-3 | TRBV23-1 | 17 | CASSQFRQGRSTDTQYF | TGCGCCAGCAGTCAATTTCGACAGGGGCGCTCCACAGATACGCAGTATTTT
- | - | TRBJ2-7 | TRBV2 | 13 | CASGGTETYEQYF | TGTGCCAGCGGGGGGACGGAGACCTACGAGCAGTACTTC
- | - | TRBJ1-2 | TRBV12-5 | 16 | CASGLPPRHNYYGYTF | TGTGCTAGTGGTTTACCCCCGAGACACAACTACTATGGCTACACCTTC
- | - | TRBJ1-4 | TRBV30 | 14 | CAWSVRGTNEKLFF | TGTGCCTGGAGTGTAAGGGGGACTAATGAAAAACTGTTTTTT
- | once | TRBJ2-7 | TRBV5-4 | 15 | CASSLPQQGNHEQYF | TGTGCCAGCAGCTTGCCCCAGCAGGGGAATCACGAGCAGTACTTC
TRBD1 | - | TRBJ1-4 | TRBV18 | 15 | CASSPDRAANEKLFF | TGTGCCAGCTCCCCCGACAGGGCGGCTAATGAAAAACTGTTTTTT
- | - | TRBJ1-3 | TRBV7-9 | 17 | CASSAFDPRDGGDTIYF | TGTGCCAGCAGCGCTTTCGACCCGAGGGATGGTGGGGACACCATATATTTT
TRBD1 | few | TRBJ2-1 | TRBV4-2 | 11 | CATRQGVEQFF | TGTGCAACTCGACAGGGGGTTGAGCAGTTCTTC
TRBD1 | few | TRBJ1-6 | TRBV28 | 15 | CASRPGQGGNSPLHF | TGTGCCAGCAGACCGGGACAGGGAGGCAATTCACCCCTCCACTTT
- | - | TRBJ1-1 | TRBV5-1 | 11 | CASGAGAEAFF | TGCGCCAGCGGAGCCGGCGCTGAAGCTTTCTTT
TRBD1 | once | TRBJ1-5 | TRBV13 | 15 | CASSHGQGGNQPQHF | TGTGCCAGCAGCCACGGACAGGGGGGCAATCAGCCCCAGCATTTT
TRBD1 | - | TRBJ2-1 | TRBV5-4 | 15 | CASSDRDRVANEQFF | TGTGCCAGCAGCGACCGGGACAGGGTGGCCAATGAGCAGTTCTTC
- | - | TRBJ1-3 | TRBV6-5 | 16 | CASSYYEAGKGNTIYF | TGTGCCAGCAGTTACTACGAAGCAGGGAAAGGAAACACCATATATTTT
- | - | TRBJ2-1 | TRBV7-9 | 15 | CASSLVGGVVNEQFF | TGTGCCAGCAGCTTAGTTGGGGGCGTTGTCAATGAGCAGTTCTTC
TRBD1 | - | TRBJ2-7 | TRBV28 | 14 | CASSTSGQAYEQYF | TGTGCCAGCAGTACTTCCGGACAGGCTTACGAGCAGTACTTC
TRBD1 | once | TRBJ1-2 | TRBV30 | 14 | CAWSVDRGRGGYTF | TGTGCCTGGAGCGTGGACAGGGGGCGCGGTGGCTACACCTTC
- | - | TRBJ2-7 | TRBV5-1 | 18 | CASSLATVPRDTAYEQYF | TGCGCCAGCAGCTTGGCTACTGTGCCCCGGGACACTGCCTACGAGCAGTACTTC
TRBD1 | - | TRBJ2-3 | TRBV6-4 | 14 | CASSDQGEGDTQYF | TGTGCCAGCAGTGATCAGGGGGAAGGAGATACGCAGTATTTT
TRBD2 | few | TRBJ2-5 | TRBV7-9 | 14 | CASRAREGGETQYF | TGTGCCAGCAGGGCCCGGGAGGGGGGAGAGACCCAGTACTTC
TRBD2 | few | TRBJ2-3 | TRBV7-8 | 15 | CASSQIAGHTDTQYF | TGTGCCAGCAGCCAAATAGCGGGCCACACAGATACGCAGTATTTT
- | - | TRBJ2-1 | TRBV5-5 | 15 | CASSLGSGSYNEQFF | TGTGCCAGCAGCTTGGGCAGCGGCTCCTACAATGAGCAGTTCTTC
- | once | TRBJ1-6 | TRBV6-5 | 13 | CASSLGPGVPLHF | TGTGCCAGCAGTCTCGGACCGGGGGTCCCCCTCCACTTT
TRBD1 | - | TRBJ2-7 | TRBV27 | 14 | CASSLSGQGGEQYF | TGTGCCAGCAGTTTATCGGGACAGGGGGGGGAGCAGTACTTC
TRBD1 | - | TRBJ2-5 | TRBV6-5 | 15 | CASSPGTGSIETQYF | TGTGCCAGCAGCCCGGGGACAGGGTCCATTGAGACCCAGTACTTC
- | - | TRBJ2-7 | TRBV25-1 | 13 | CASSYRTNHEQYF | TGTGCCAGCAGCTACCGGACAAACCACGAGCAGTACTTC
- | - | TRBJ1-1 | TRBV2 | 15 | CASRPSVRMNTEAFF | TGTGCCAGCAGGCCCAGTGTACGCATGAACACTGAAGCTTTCTTT
TRBD1 | - | TRBJ1-1 | TRBV5-6 | 16 | CASSWWDRRLNTEAFF | TGTGCCAGCAGCTGGTGGGACAGACGACTGAACACTGAAGCTTTCTTT
- | - | TRBJ2-7 | TRBV6-1 | 13 | CASRAPTTYEQYF | TGTGCCAGCAGAGCACCGACTACCTACGAGCAGTACTTC
- | - | TRBJ2-2 | TRBV28 | 15 | CATKVRDGVPGELFF | TGTGCCACCAAGGTCAGGGATGGAGTACCCGGGGAGCTGTTTTTT
- | - | TRBJ1-1 | TRBV28 | 14 | CASGRVPVDTEAFF | TGTGCCAGCGGTCGGGTCCCGGTCGACACTGAAGCTTTCTTT
- | - | TRBJ2-6 | TRBV5-5 | 14 | CASSSGLRGNVLTF | TGTGCCAGCAGCTCGGGACTCCGTGGTAATGTCCTGACTTTC
- | - | TRBJ2-3 | TRBV9 | 15 | CASSVGGRGTDTQYF | TGTGCCAGCAGCGTAGGTGGGCGGGGCACAGATACGCAGTATTTT
- | - | TRBJ2-2 | TRBV18 | 15 | CASSPSDENTGELFF | TGTGCCAGCTCACCCAGTGATGAGAACACCGGGGAGCTGTTTTTT
- | - | TRBJ1-1 | TRBV6-1 | 15 | CATLISAPGRTEAFF | TGTGCCACCCTTATCTCCGCCCCGGGGAGGACTGAAGCTTTCTTT
TRBD2 | - | TRBJ2-2 | TRBV7-6 | 16 | CASSPGTSGSAGELFF | TGTGCCAGCAGCCCCGGGACTAGCGGGAGCGCCGGGGAGCTGTTTTTT
TRBD2 | - | TRBJ2-3 | TRBV2 | 15 | CASRATSGGADTQYF | TGTGCCAGCAGAGCCACTAGCGGGGGGGCAGATACGCAGTATTTT